What follows are 28 T cell receptor beta chains derived from one specimen sequenced in a study of blood T cell repertoires in COVID-19. Method: immunoSEQ multiplex PCR; TCRdb's copy keeps in-frame clones and lacks some. The table shows roughly 250,000 clones, with approximately 90% occurring only once. Sequenced input: PBMCs or T cells enriched from blood (not recorded which). These receptors were taken from a woman aged 25 to 39 with acute COVID-19.

The chain combines TRBV2 with TRBJ2-7; no firm D call. Germline CDR1 SNHLY, CDR2 FYNNEI. This CDR3 has 16 residues. V was clipped by 2 bases and J by 0 bases, with 14 bases between them. CDR3 sequence reads: CASSEIFARSSYEQYF. In DNA, the CDR3 is TGTGCCAGCAGTGAAATATTCGCGAGGAGCTCCTACGAGCAGTACTTC. The full variable domain, rest sourced from reference TRBV2 and TRBJ2-7, is EPEVTQTPSHQVTQMGQEVILRCVPISNHLYFYWYRQILGQKVEFLVSFYNNEISEKSEIFDDQFSVERPDGSNFTLKIRSTKLEDSAMYFCASSEIFARSSYEQYFGPGTRLTVT.

This chain joins TRBV28 and TRBJ2-7, with D perhaps TRBD1 (6 bases). Germline CDR1 is MDHEN and CDR2 is SYDVKM. The CDR3 is 20 residues long. V lost 6 bases and J lost 2, with 32 bases in between. CDR3 in DNA: TGTGCCAGCAGCTCGAGAACCGTTAAATATCGGGACAACTTAGCCTACGAGCAGTACTTC. This translates into CASSSRTVKYRDNLAYEQYF. Filled out from reference TRBV28 and TRBJ2-7, the complete variable domain reads DVKVTQSSRYLVKRTGEKVFLECVQDMDHENMFWYRQDPGLGLRLIYFSYDVKMKEKGDIPEGYSVSREKKERFSLILESASTNQTSMYLCASSSRTVKYRDNLAYEQYFGPGTRLTVT.

The chain links TRBV19 to TRBJ1-1; TRBD1 is a possible D gene (6 bases). Germline CDR1 and CDR2: LNHDA and SQIVND (reference sequence). V lost 6 bases and J lost 8, with 19 bases in between. The CDR3 extends over 14 amino acids. Written as DNA, the CDR3 is TGTGCCAGTAGACCCACAGGGCCCGGGGACGAAGCTTTCTTT. Its translation is CASRPTGPGDEAFF.

The rearrangement joins TRBV7-9 to TRBJ1-1, with a possible D match to TRBD1 (6 bases). The ends were cut back, 3 bases at V and 4 bases at J, with 15 bases in the middle. Germline values: CDR1 SEHNR, CDR2 FQNEAQ (reference sequence). The CDR3 sequence is 15 residues long. The CDR3 coding sequence is TGTGCCAGCAGCTTTTTACAGGGAGGGACCACTGAAGCTTTCTTT. Protein product: CASSFLQGGTTEAFF.

The V and J genes are TRBV5-1 and TRBJ1-2; 8 bases align to TRBD1. The CDR3 contains 18 residues. V trimming: 3 bases; J trimming: 2 bases; junction bases outside the gene matches: 15. In germline, CDR1 is SGHRS, CDR2 YFSETQ. CDR3 DNA: TGCGCCAGCAGCTCGATGCCCGGAGGACAGGGAGTAAACTATGGCTACACCTTC. Translated, it gives CASSSMPGGQGVNYGYTF.

The genes are TRBV28 and TRBJ2-1; 11 bases are shared with TRBD2. Germline V CDR1 and CDR2: MDHEN, SYDVKM. CDR3 length: 16 residues. Trimming took 4 bases from V and 2 from J; bases not matched to a gene: 4. The CDR3 loop reads CASSSTTSGTYNEQFF. CDR3 in DNA: TGTGCCAGCAGTTCCACGACTAGCGGGACCTACAATGAGCAGTTCTTC.

J is TRBJ2-4 and V is TRBV7-8, with 11 bases aligning to TRBD2. From germline, CDR1 is SGHVS and CDR2 FQNEAQ. J gave up 6 bases and V 6 bases, and 7 bases lay outside the gene matches. This CDR3 has 15 residues. DNA of the CDR3: TGTGCCAGCAGGCAGGGGACTAGCGGATCAAACATTCAGTACTTC. Protein: CASRQGTSGSNIQYF. Based on the CDR3 plus reference TRBV7-8 and TRBJ2-4, the full variable domain is GAGVSQSPRYKVAKRGQDVALRCDPISGHVSLFWYQQALGQGPEFLTYFQNEAQLDKSGLPSDRFFAERPEGSVSTLKIQRTQQEDSAVYLCASRQGTSGSNIQYFGAGTRLSVL.

This chain uses TRBV7-2 with TRBJ2-2; D gene uncertain. In germline, CDR1 is SGHTA, CDR2 FQGNSA. This CDR3 contains 15 residues. The V end was cut by 6 bases, the J end by 0 bases, with 11 bases between. Here the CDR3 reads CASSQEYPNTGELFF. CDR3 DNA: TGTGCCAGCAGTCAGGAATACCCGAACACCGGGGAGCTGTTTTTT.

The rearrangement joins TRBV19 to TRBJ1-1, with 11 bases lining up with TRBD1. Looked up from germline, CDR1 is LNHDA and CDR2 is SQIVND (reference sequence). The CDR3 has 15 amino acids. The ends lost 6 bases at V and 5 bases at J; junction bases unmatched: 8. The CDR3 nucleotides read TGTGCCAGTAGCCTCCTCCGGGACAGGGGGACTGAAGCTTTCTTT. As protein: CASSLLRDRGTEAFF.

The chain has TRBV11-2 and TRBJ2-7; TRBD2 might be the D (5 bases). The V end lost 3 bases, the J end lost 1 base, and 10 bases lay between the germline ends. Germline values: CDR1 SGHAT, CDR2 FQNNGV. CDR3 size: 14 residues. The CDR3 DNA is TGTGCCAGCAGCTTGAGCGGCAAATCCTACGAGCAGTACTTC. This encodes CASSLSGKSYEQYF.

V usage is TRBV19 and J usage is TRBJ2-3, with D possibly matching TRBD2 (5 bases). The germline V gene encodes CDR1 LNHDA and CDR2 SQIVND (reference sequence). This CDR3 has 13 amino acids. Trimming removed 10 bases at V and 6 bases at J, with 17 bases between. The CDR3 protein is CATRRVNEDTQYF. CDR3 sequence (DNA): TGTGCCACCAGGCGGGTAAATGAGGATACGCAGTATTTT.

This sequence joins TRBV29-1 and TRBJ1-2; 10 nucleotides align to TRBD1. This CDR3 contains 17 residues. Losses at the gene ends were 4 bases for V and 2 bases for J; bases not matched to a gene: 13. From germline, CDR1 is SQVTM and CDR2 ANQGSEA. The CDR3 DNA follows: TGCAGCGTTGGGGGGACTCCCCGGGGACAGGGGAACTATGGCTACACCTTC. This sequence encodes CSVGGTPRGQGNYGYTF.

The V call is TRBV28, the J call TRBJ2-1, with TRBD1 identical over 7 bases. Germline assignment: CDR1 MDHEN and CDR2 SYDVKM. The CDR3 consists of 15 residues. The V segment lost 6 bases and the J segment 0 bases; nucleotides outside the gene matches: 5. CDR3: CASRTGWVSYNEQFF. The DNA for the CDR3 is TGTGCCAGCAGGACAGGGTGGGTCTCCTACAATGAGCAGTTCTTC.

The genes are TRBV10-3 and TRBJ2-3, with D possibly being TRBD2 (5 bases). The CDR3 sequence is 16 residues long. The germline V gene has CDR1 ENHRY and CDR2 SYGVKD. Trimming removed 0 bases at V and 0 bases at J, with 10 bases between. The CDR3 bases are TGTGCCATCAGTGAGTCGACTCGGGGAAGCACAGATACGCAGTATTTT. Translated: CAISESTRGSTDTQYF.

The CDR3 coding sequence is TGCGCCAGCAGCCAAGCGGTGACAGGGGTCTCCTACGAGCAGTACTTC. Residues: CASSQAVTGVSYEQYF. The V call is TRBV4-3, the J call TRBJ2-7; 8 nucleotides align to TRBD1. Unmatched junction bases numbered 5, after V lost 1 base and J lost 0 bases. Germline V gene sequence: CDR1 LGHNA, CDR2 YSLEER. CDR3 length equals 16 residues.

J is TRBJ2-1 and V is TRBV7-2; D may be TRBD1 (7 bases). Germline values: CDR1 SGHTA, CDR2 FQGNSA. There are 14 residues in the CDR3. V lost 4 bases and J lost 8, with 15 bases in between. CDR3 nucleotides: TGTGCCAGCAGCTCAACCAGGGGGGTACATGAGCAGTTCTTC. This codes for CASSSTRGVHEQFF. The complete variable domain, with remaining parts taken from reference TRBV7-2 and TRBJ2-1, reads GAGVSQSPSNKVTEKGKDVELRCDPISGHTALYWYRQSLGQGLEFLIYFQGNSAPDKSGLPSDRFSAERTGGSVSTLTIQRTQQEDSAVYLCASSSTRGVHEQFFGPGTRLTVL.

The V and J genes are TRBV2 and TRBJ1-1; 7 bases fit TRBD1. This CDR3 comprises 12 residues. Unmatched junction bases numbered 4, after V lost 7 bases and J lost 5 bases. Germline V gene lookup returns CDR1 SNHLY and CDR2 FYNNEI. As DNA, the CDR3 is TGTGCCAGCACATACAGGGGTACTGAAGCTTTCTTT. Translated: CASTYRGTEAFF.

In its sample, this clone was seen a few times. V gene TRBV2 combines with J gene TRBJ2-2; tentative D call: TRBD1 (6 bases). Per germline, CDR1 SNHLY and CDR2 FYNNEI. V gave up 4 bases and J gave up 3 bases, with 15 bases separating them. The CDR3 contains 16 residues. CDR3 in DNA: TGTGCCAGCAGTGTATGGCAGGGGCGTTACACCGGGGAGCTGTTTTTT. Translated, it gives CASSVWQGRYTGELFF.

The chain recombines TRBV5-6 with TRBJ2-4; the D gene is possibly TRBD1 (6 bases). Trimming took off 4 bases at V and 0 bases at J, with 23 bases between the two ends. The CDR3 runs to 19 residues. Germline V gene lookup returns CDR1 SGHDT and CDR2 YYEEEE. CDR3 DNA sequence: TGTGCCAGCAGCGCGATGGGGGACATAAGTTCCCTAGCCAAAAACATTCAGTACTTC. As protein: CASSAMGDISSLAKNIQYF.

This rearrangement joins TRBV5-1 to TRBJ2-5; TRBD2 matches at 12 bases. V lost 8 bases and J lost 5; bases outside the gene matches: 7. The V gene's germline CDR1 is SGHRS and CDR2 YFSETQ. The CDR3 sequence is 14 residues long. The CDR3 DNA follows: TGCGCCAGACTAGCGGGGGGTCGTGAGGAGACCCAGTACTTC. Protein sequence: CARLAGGREETQYF.

The rearrangement joins TRBV5-4 to TRBJ2-2, with D unclear. Trimming stripped 0 bases from V and 5 bases from J, with 11 bases between. The germline CDR1 and CDR2 sequences are SGHNT and YYREEE (reference sequence). The CDR3 is 15 amino acids. CDR3 bases: TGTGCCAGCAGCTTGGCGACGGGTCTAACCGGGGAGCTGTTTTTT. Protein sequence: CASSLATGLTGELFF. The full variable domain, completed using reference TRBV5-4 and TRBJ2-2, is ETGVTQSPTHLIKTRGQQVTLRCSSQSGHNTVSWYQQALGQGPQFIFQYYREEENGRGNFPPRFSGLQFPNYSSELNVNALELDDSALYLCASSLATGLTGELFFGEGSRLTVL.

The chain recombines TRBV14 with TRBJ1-4; D possibly corresponds to TRBD1 (5 bases). With 4 bases removed from V and 8 bases from J, the gap between germline ends came to 20 bases. In germline, CDR1 is SGHDN, CDR2 FVKESK. The CDR3 has 16 residues. The CDR3 nucleotides read TGTGCCAGCAGCCGCCTGCGAGCAGGGCGGAACGAAAAACTGTTTTTT. It translates to CASSRLRAGRNEKLFF. Full variable domain (missing parts from reference TRBV14 and TRBJ1-4): EAGVTQFPSHSVIEKGQTVTLRCDPISGHDNLYWYRRVMGKEIKFLLHFVKESKQDESGMPNNRFLAERTGGTYSTLKVQPAELEDSGVYFCASSRLRAGRNEKLFFGSGTQLSVL.

This clone has only one observation. Other DNA sequences in this specimen translate into the identical CDR3. V usage is TRBV2 and J usage is TRBJ1-1; 7 positions match TRBD1. The length of the CDR3 is 15 residues. With V trimmed by 4 bases and J by 0 bases, 5 bases remained unmatched. The germline gives CDR1 SNHLY, CDR2 FYNNEI. The CDR3 region has the DNA TGTGCCAGCAGTGCTCGACAGGGTATGAACACTGAAGCTTTCTTT. As protein: CASSARQGMNTEAFF.

V is TRBV4-1 and J is TRBJ1-2, with 8 bases fitting TRBD1. J lost 8 bases, V lost 1 base, and 9 bases had no gene match. Germline CDR1 is MGHRA and CDR2 is YSYEKL. This CDR3 comprises 15 residues. CDR3 DNA sequence: TGCGCCAGCAGCCAAGGTGGACAGGGTCTGAGAGGCTACACCTTC. Translated, it gives CASSQGGQGLRGYTF.

The chain links TRBV7-2 to TRBJ1-2, with D unclear. Between the trimmed V and J ends, which lost 1 base and 4 bases, there was a span of 10 bases. The germline V gene has CDR1 SGHTA and CDR2 FQGNSA. CDR3 length equals 14 residues. For the CDR3, the DNA is TGTGCCAGCAGCTTAGGAACAGATTCCTATGGCTACACCTTC. It yields the protein CASSLGTDSYGYTF.

The chain combines TRBV29-1 with TRBJ2-5; possibly TRBD1 for D (6 bases). There are 15 residues in the CDR3. Germline CDR1 and CDR2: SQVTM and ANQGSEA. V shed 6 bases and J shed 7 bases, with 24 bases lying between them. The chain's CDR3 is CSVAGDAGGYGTQYF. DNA for the CDR3: TGCAGCGTCGCAGGGGACGCAGGAGGTTACGGGACCCAGTACTTC.

In DNA form, the CDR3 reads TGTGCCAGCAGCCCCGATGGGGGGAATGGCTACACCTTC. Amino acids: CASSPDGGNGYTF. The rearrangement links TRBV3-1 (or the pseudogene TRBV3-2) to TRBJ1-2; possibly TRBD1 for D (5 bases). The germline gives CDR1 LGHDT, CDR2 YNNKEL (reference sequence). V was pared by 4 bases and J by 6 bases, with 12 bases between. This CDR3 contains 13 residues.

This clone has a handful of counts. The rearrangement links TRBV12-3 or TRBV12-4 to TRBJ1-4, with D possibly being TRBD1 (5 bases). Trimming shortened V by 3 bases and J by 7 bases, and 9 bases separated the two germline ends. The length of the CDR3 is 13 residues. The CDR3 DNA reads TGTGCCAGCAGTTTGAAGACAGCTGAAAAACTGTTTTTT. Translating gives CASSLKTAEKLFF.